The T cell receptor beta chain described here comes from a study of cytomegalovirus exposure and HLA in healthy donors. Findings of the study overall: When analyzed later, the rates of TCR association showed variation by HLA locus, with DRB1 the most and HLA-C the fewest. A later analysis linked 16,951 TCR beta sequences to HLA alleles at 0.05 false discovery rate.

Germline-derived CDR1 and CDR2 are LNHNV and YYDKDF (reference sequence). The CDR3 runs to 16 residues. V shed 5 bases and J shed 7 bases, with 23 bases lying between them. The primer mix had 60 Vbeta and 13 Jbeta primers. The method was immunoSEQ multiplex PCR; TCRdb's version includes in-frame clones alone and lacks a portion of them. The data contain about 120,000 clones, around 81% of them singletons. As for this clone: Its antigen is not identified.

The chain employs TRBV15 and TRBJ1-2; possible D gene TRBD1, 5 bases. This sequence was found in a woman aged 40-49 years in good health and CMV-seronegative. Sequencing was carried out using PBMCs. The CDR3 nucleotides read TGTGCCACCAGCGGGTCACTATCAGGGCTGGTTTGTGGCTACACCTTC. Translated: CATSGSLSGLVCGYTF.